The rows below give T cell receptor beta chains drawn from one sample of a study of T cells after yellow fever vaccination. TCRdb redid the calling of the 5' RACE reads with MiXCR, one entry per CDR3 protein. The sample holds hundreds of thousands of distinct CDR3 sequences, 12% seen once. Sample: PBMCs, taken on the day of the yellow fever booster vaccination. The receptors stem from a man aged 25-40 years who received the YFV17D yellow fever vaccine. The CDR3 runs from the conserved cysteine through the conserved F or W. A D gene is named only where the DNA matches it firmly. Clone size is not always given. Where it is, it says once, few, many or a class for expanded clones.

>TRBV5-4|few|TRBJ2-7|TRBD1
CAIGDRATGDEQYF
TGTGCCATCGGGGACAGGGCAACTGGCGACGAGCAGTACTTC
>TRBV20-1|few|TRBJ2-7|.
CSARDSHDRGYEQYF
TGCAGTGCTAGAGATTCGCACGACCGTGGCTACGAGCAGTACTTC
>TRBV29-1|few|TRBJ1-5|.
CSASENSNQPQHF
TGCAGCGCATCGGAGAATAGCAATCAGCCCCAGCATTTT
>TRBV20-1|few|TRBJ2-3|TRBD2
CSAPGAGSTDTQYF
TGCAGTGCTCCCGGAGCGGGAAGCACAGATACGCAGTATTTT
>TRBV25-1|.|TRBJ2-1|TRBD2
CASRGGNENEQFF
TGTGCCAGCAGGGGAGGGAATGAGAATGAGCAGTTCTTC
>TRBV10-3|.|TRBJ1-1|.
CAISESGARTEAFF
TGTGCCATCAGTGAGTCGGGGGCGCGGACTGAAGCTTTCTTT
>TRBV27|.|TRBJ2-2|TRBD1
CASRLTGGLITGELFF
TGTGCCAGCAGATTGACAGGGGGGCTGATCACCGGGGAGCTGTTTTTT
>TRBV4-2|few|TRBJ2-5|.
CASSLLKGGETQYF
TGTGCCAGCAGCCTCCTAAAAGGGGGAGAGACCCAGTACTTC
>TRBV9|few|TRBJ2-3|TRBD2
CASSVLAGETDTQYF
TGTGCCAGCAGCGTTCTAGCGGGAGAGACAGATACGCAGTATTTT
>TRBV7-2|.|TRBJ2-7|.
CASSRPRDEQYF
TGTGCCAGCAGCCGACCCCGCGACGAGCAGTACTTC
>TRBV5-1|few|TRBJ2-1|.
CASSVLGFADNEQFF
TGCGCCAGCAGCGTACTCGGGTTTGCGGACAATGAGCAGTTCTTC
>TRBV7-8|few|TRBJ2-3|.
CASSLEIRKNTQYF
TGTGCCAGCAGCTTAGAGATACGGAAGAATACGCAGTATTTT
>TRBV5-1|few|TRBJ2-7|.
CASSAISGYLYEQYF
TGCGCCAGCAGCGCAATAAGCGGTTACCTCTACGAGCAGTACTTC
>TRBV7-2|few|TRBJ2-7|.
CASSLVEYEQYF
TGTGCCAGCAGCTTAGTTGAGTACGAGCAGTACTTC
>TRBV20-1|few|TRBJ2-1|.
CGAVFGYNEQFF
TGTGGGGCTGTGTTCGGGTACAATGAGCAGTTCTTC
>TRBV9|.|TRBJ2-2|TRBD1
CASSVRPDRGRRSTGELFF
TGTGCCAGCAGCGTAAGGCCTGACAGGGGGCGTCGGAGCACCGGGGAGCTGTTTTTT
>TRBV7-7|.|TRBJ2-5|.
CASSGTGLEETQYF
TGTGCCAGCAGCGGAACAGGGTTAGAAGAGACCCAGTACTTC
>TRBV19|many|TRBJ2-6|.
CATKTRSGANVLTF
TGTGCCACGAAAACCCGCTCTGGGGCCAACGTCCTGACTTTC